This record concerns one T cell receptor (beta chain) sequence. The target antigen is unknown. The data were obtained in a study of cytomegalovirus exposure and HLA in healthy donors. Study-level background: The Caucasian-associated ancestry cluster held around 81% of a few hundred genotyped donors. Whole-study findings and limits: Cytomegalovirus-associated status was assigned to some 160 TCR beta chains. CMV antigen specificity of a few CMV-associated chains was confirmed in vitro. Later analysis reportedly placed an Asian-associated ancestry cluster below the roughly 680-donor mean in N-insertions.

The PCR contained 60 Vbeta and 13 Jbeta primers. The data were produced by immunoSEQ multiplex PCR, yet TCRdb's version contains in-frame clones alone and is incomplete. The table lists 85,000 to 130,000 clones, 71% of them singletons. V was pared by 5 bases and J by 5 bases, with 8 bases of the junction left unmatched. In germline, CDR1 is SGHTA, CDR2 FQGNSA. The CDR3 length is 15 residues. V is TRBV7-2 and J is TRBJ1-1; 10 bases agree with TRBD1. This TCR was recovered from a female donor in good health and CMV-seronegative. Sequencing was performed on PBMCs. The CDR3 spells CASSPRDRGGTEAFF. CDR3 sequence (DNA): TGTGCCAGCAGCCCCCGGGACAGGGGAGGGACTGAAGCTTTCTTT. Drawing the rest from reference TRBV7-2 and TRBJ1-1, the complete variable domain is GAGVSQSPSNKVTEKGKDVELRCDPISGHTALYWYRQSLGQGLEFLIYFQGNSAPDKSGLPSDRFSAERTGGSVSTLTIQRTQQEDSAVYLCASSPRDRGGTEAFFGQGTRLTVV.